This TCR beta chain was captured in a study of blood T cell repertoires in COVID-19. On the study more broadly: Sample material is recorded as cDNA or gDNA derived from T cells, B-cell-depleted T cells, or PBMCs.

The table came from immunoSEQ multiplex PCR; TCRdb's copy has only in-frame clones and leaves some out. The table shows 130,000 or so clones, with roughly 90% occurring only once. In its sample, this clone was seen once. The sample was peripheral blood. This sequence originates from a man aged 65 to 79 with active COVID-19.

CDR3 in DNA: TGTGCCAGCAGCGTAGCCGCAGGGACCAAAAACATTCAGTACTTC. It specifies CASSVAAGTKNIQYF. The chain employs TRBV9 and TRBJ2-4; a weak D match, TRBD1 (5 bases). The germline V gene encodes CDR1 SGDLS and CDR2 YYNGEE. There are 15 residues in the CDR3. V was clipped by 0 bases and J by 2 bases, with 9 bases between them.